This TCR beta chain was sequenced in a study of T cells in Graves' hyperthyroidism and ophthalmopathy. Amplified TCR beta CDR3 regions came from RNA transcripts. The TCR CDR3 was amplified in a first-round RT-PCR using the HTBI primer set. TCRdb re-called the multiplex PCR reads with MiXCR, one entry per CDR3 protein. The sample records about 360,000 distinct CDR3 sequences, about 13% being singletons. CDR3 size: 16 residues. The ends were cut back, 3 bases at V and 2 bases at J, with 16 bases in the middle. The germline CDR1 and CDR2 sequences are MDHEN and SYDVKM. Each patient was aged 18 to 65 and had newly diagnosed hyperthyroidism of under 2 months' duration. This clonotype occurred many times.

This sequence originates from a woman aged 18-29 years with Graves' hyperthyroidism. Sequenced input: blood. The rearrangement joins TRBV28 to TRBJ2-5, with D maybe TRBD1 (8 bases). CDR3 coding DNA: TGTGCCAGCAGTTTCGGGGGGACAGGAGAACAAGAGACCCAGTACTTC. Protein: CASSFGGTGEQETQYF.